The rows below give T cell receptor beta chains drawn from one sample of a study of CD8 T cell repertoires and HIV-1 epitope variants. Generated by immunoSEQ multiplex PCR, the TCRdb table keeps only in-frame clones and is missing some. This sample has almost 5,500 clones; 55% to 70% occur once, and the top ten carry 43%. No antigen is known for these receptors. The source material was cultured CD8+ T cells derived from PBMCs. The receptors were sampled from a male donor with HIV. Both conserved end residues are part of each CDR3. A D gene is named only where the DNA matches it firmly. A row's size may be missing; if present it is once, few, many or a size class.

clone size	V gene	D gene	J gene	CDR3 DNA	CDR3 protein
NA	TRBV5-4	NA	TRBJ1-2	TGTGCCAGCAGCTTTTTTACAGATGGCTACACCTTC	CASSFFTDGYTF
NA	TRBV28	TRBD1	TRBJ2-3	TGTGCCAGCAGTTTCTGGCAGGGGGCGGGAACAGATACGCAGTATTTT	CASSFWQGAGTDTQYF
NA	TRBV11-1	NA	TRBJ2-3	TGTGCCAGCAGCTTAGTCCCTAGTCTTACCACAGATACGCAGTATTTT	CASSLVPSLTTDTQYF
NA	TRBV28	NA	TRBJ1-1	TGTGCCAGCAGTTTATTTGAGGGGGCTGAAGCTTTCTTT	CASSLFEGAEAFF
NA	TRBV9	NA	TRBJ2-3	TGTGCCAGCAGCGTAGGGGACGGGGCTGGAGATACGCAGTATTTT	CASSVGDGAGDTQYF
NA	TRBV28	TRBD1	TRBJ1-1	TGTGCCAGCTTAGGGGGGACAGGCTATATTACTGAAGCTTTCTTT	CASLGGTGYITEAFF
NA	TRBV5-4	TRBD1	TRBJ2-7	TGTGCCAGCAGCTTCGGACAGGGTTCCTACGAGCAGTACTTC	CASSFGQGSYEQYF
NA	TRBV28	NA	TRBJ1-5	TGTGCCAGCAGTCCCTCGAGTAGCAATCAGCCCCAGCATTTT	CASSPSSSNQPQHF
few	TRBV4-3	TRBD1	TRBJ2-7	TGCGCCAGCAGCCAAGATAGGGACAGGTCCTACGAGCAGTACTTC	CASSQDRDRSYEQYF
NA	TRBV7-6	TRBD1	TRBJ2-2	TGTGCCAGCAGCGCATCGACAGGGGGCGGCGGTAGCACCGGGGAGCTGTTTTTT	CASSASTGGGGSTGELFF
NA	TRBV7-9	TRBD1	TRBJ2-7	TGTGCCAGCAGCGGGAATGACAGGGGGCGCGAGCAGTACTTC	CASSGNDRGREQYF
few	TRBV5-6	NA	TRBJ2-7	TGTGCCAGCAGCTCGTTACATCTATACGAGCAGTACTTC	CASSSLHLYEQYF
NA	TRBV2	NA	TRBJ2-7	TGTGCCAGCAGTGAGATGGGGAAGACCTACGAGCAGTACTTC	CASSEMGKTYEQYF
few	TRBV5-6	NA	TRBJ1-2	TGTGCCAGCAGCCCGGGGACTAACTATGGCTACACCTTC	CASSPGTNYGYTF
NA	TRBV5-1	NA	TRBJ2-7	TGCGCCAGCAGCTCCTTTAACTACGAGCAGTACTTC	CASSSFNYEQYF